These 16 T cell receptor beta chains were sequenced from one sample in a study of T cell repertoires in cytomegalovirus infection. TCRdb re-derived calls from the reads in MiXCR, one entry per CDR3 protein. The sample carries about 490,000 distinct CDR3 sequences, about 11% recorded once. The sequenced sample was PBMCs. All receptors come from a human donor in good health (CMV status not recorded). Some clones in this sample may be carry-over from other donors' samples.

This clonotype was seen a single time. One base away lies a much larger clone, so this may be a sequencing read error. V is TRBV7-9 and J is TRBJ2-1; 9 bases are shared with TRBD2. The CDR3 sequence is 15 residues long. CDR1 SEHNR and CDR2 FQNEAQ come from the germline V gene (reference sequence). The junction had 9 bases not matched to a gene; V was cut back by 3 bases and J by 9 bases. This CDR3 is CASSFSAGGPSEQFF. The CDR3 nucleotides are TGTGCCAGCAGCTTTAGCGCGGGGGGGCCGAGTGAGCAGTTCTTC.

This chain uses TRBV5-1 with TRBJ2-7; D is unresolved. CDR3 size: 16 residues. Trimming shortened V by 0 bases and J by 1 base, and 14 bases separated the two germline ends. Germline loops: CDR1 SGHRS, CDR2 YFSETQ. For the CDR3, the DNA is TGCGCCAGCAGCTTGGAATCTGTATTTGGATCCTACGAGCAGTACTTC. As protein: CASSLESVFGSYEQYF.

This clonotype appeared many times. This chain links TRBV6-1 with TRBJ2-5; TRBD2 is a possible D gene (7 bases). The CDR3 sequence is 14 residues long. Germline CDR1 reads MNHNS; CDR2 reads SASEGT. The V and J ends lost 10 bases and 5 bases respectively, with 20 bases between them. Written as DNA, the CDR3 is TGTGCCACTCAAGGGGGGGCGGTCGGGGAGACCCAGTACTTC. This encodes CATQGGAVGETQYF.

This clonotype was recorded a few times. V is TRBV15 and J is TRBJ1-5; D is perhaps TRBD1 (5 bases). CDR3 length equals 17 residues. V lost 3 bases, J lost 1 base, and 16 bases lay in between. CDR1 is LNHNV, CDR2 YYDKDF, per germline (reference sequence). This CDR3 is CATSRIKGTVSNQPQHF. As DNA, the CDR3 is TGTGCCACCAGCAGGATTAAGGGGACGGTAAGCAATCAGCCCCAGCATTTT.

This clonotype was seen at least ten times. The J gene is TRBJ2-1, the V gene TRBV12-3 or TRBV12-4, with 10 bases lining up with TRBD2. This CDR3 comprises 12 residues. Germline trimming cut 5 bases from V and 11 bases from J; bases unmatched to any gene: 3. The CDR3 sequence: CASSSGGAKQFF. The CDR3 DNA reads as TGTGCCAGCAGTAGCGGGGGGGCAAAGCAGTTCTTC.

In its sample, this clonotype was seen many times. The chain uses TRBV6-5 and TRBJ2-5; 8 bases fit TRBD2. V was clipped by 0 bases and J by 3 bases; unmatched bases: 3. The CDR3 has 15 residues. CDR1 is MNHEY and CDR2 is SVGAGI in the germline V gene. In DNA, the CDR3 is TGTGCCAGCAGTTACTCAGCGGGGGCAGAAGAGACCCAGTACTTC. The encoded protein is CASSYSAGAEETQYF.

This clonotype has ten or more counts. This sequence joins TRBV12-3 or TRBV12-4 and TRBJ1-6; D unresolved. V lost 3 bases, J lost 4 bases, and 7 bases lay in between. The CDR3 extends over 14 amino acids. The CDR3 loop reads CASSFRLYNSPLHF. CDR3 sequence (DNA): TGTGCCAGCAGTTTCCGCTTATATAATTCACCCCTCCACTTT.

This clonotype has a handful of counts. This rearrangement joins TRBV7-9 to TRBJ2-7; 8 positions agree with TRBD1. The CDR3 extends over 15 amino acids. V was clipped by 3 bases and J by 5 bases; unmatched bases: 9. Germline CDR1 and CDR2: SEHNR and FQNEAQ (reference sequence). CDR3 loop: CASSFLGTGDDEQYF. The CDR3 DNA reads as TGTGCCAGCAGCTTCCTCGGGACAGGCGACGACGAGCAGTACTTC.

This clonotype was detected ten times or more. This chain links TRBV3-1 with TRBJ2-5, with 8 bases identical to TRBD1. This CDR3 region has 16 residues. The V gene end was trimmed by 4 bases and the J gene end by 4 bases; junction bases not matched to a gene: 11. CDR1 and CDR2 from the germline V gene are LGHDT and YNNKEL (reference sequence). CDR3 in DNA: TGTGCCAGCAGCCTTACAGGGGGAGAGGACGGAGAGACCCAGTACTTC. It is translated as CASSLTGGEDGETQYF.

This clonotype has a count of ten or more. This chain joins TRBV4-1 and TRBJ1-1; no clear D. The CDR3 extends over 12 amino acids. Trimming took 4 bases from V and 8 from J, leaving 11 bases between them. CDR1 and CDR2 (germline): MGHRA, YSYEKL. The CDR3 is CASSLRESEAFF. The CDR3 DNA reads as TGCGCCAGCAGCCTTCGGGAGTCAGAAGCTTTCTTT.

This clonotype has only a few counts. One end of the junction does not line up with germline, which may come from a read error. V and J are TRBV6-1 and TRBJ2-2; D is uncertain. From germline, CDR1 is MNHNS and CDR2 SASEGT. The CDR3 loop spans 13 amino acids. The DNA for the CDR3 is TGCGGAACGGCTAACTGGAACACCGGGGAGCTGTTTTTT. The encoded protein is CGTANWNTGELFF.

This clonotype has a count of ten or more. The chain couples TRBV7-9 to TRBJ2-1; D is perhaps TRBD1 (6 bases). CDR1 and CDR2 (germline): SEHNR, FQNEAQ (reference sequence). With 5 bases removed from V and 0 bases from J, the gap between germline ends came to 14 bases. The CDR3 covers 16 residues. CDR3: CASSPNKQGSYNEQFF. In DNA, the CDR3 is TGTGCCAGCAGCCCGAACAAACAGGGCTCCTACAATGAGCAGTTCTTC.

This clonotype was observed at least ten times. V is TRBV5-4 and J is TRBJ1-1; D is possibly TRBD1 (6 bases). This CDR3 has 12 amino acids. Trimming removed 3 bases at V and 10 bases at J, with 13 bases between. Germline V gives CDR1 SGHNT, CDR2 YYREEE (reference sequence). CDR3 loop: CASSSIQGAAFF. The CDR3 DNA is TGTGCCAGCAGCTCAATACAGGGTGCAGCTTTCTTT. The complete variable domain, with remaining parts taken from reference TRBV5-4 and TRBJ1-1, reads ETGVTQSPTHLIKTRGQQVTLRCSSQSGHNTVSWYQQALGQGPQFIFQYYREEENGRGNFPPRFSGLQFPNYSSELNVNALELDDSALYLCASSSIQGAAFFGQGTRLTVV.

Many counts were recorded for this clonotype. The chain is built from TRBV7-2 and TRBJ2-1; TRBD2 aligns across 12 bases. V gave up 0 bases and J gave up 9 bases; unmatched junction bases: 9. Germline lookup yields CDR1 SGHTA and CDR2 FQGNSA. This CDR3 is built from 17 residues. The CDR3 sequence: CASSLASRTSGIPEQFF. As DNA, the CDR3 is TGTGCCAGCAGCTTAGCCAGTCGGACTAGCGGGATACCTGAGCAGTTCTTC. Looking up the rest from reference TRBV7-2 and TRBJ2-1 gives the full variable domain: GAGVSQSPSNKVTEKGKDVELRCDPISGHTALYWYRQSLGQGLEFLIYFQGNSAPDKSGLPSDRFSAERTGGSVSTLTIQRTQQEDSAVYLCASSLASRTSGIPEQFFGPGTRLTVL.

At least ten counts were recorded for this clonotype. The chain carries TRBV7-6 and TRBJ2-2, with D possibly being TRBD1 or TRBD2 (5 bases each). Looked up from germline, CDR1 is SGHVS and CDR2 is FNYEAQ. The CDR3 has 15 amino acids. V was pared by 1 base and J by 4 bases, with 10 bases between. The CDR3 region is CASSLEWDPTGELFF. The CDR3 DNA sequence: TGTGCCAGCAGCTTAGAATGGGACCCCACCGGGGAGCTGTTTTTT.

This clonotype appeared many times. CDR3 sequence (DNA): TGCGCCAGCAGCCTTACGACTAGCGGGGACAATGAGCAGTTCTTC. It specifies CASSLTTSGDNEQFF. This chain connects TRBV4-1 to TRBJ2-1, with TRBD2 matching over 11 bases. This CDR3 is built from 15 residues. Germline assignment: CDR1 MGHRA and CDR2 YSYEKL. V trimming: 4 bases; J trimming: 5 bases; junction bases outside the gene matches: 4.